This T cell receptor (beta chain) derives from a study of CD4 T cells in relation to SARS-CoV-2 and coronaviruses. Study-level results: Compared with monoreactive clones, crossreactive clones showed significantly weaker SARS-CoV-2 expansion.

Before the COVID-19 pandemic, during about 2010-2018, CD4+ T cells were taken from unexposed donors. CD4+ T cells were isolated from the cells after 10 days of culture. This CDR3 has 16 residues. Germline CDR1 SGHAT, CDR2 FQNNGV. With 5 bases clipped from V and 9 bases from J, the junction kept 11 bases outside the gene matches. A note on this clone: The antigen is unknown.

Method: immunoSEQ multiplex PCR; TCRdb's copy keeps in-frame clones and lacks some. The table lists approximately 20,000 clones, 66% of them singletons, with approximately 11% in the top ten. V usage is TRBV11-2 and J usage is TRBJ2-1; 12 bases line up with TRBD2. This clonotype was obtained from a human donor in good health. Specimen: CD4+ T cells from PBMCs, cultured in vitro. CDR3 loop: CASSPRTSGAWGEQFF. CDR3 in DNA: TGTGCCAGCAGCCCACGGACTAGCGGGGCCTGGGGTGAGCAGTTCTTC.